This T cell receptor beta chain was retrieved from a study of T cell responses to AZD1222 COVID-19 vaccine. This CDR3 is built from 14 residues. V lost 5 bases and J lost 3, with 12 bases in between. Per germline, CDR1 SGHRS and CDR2 YFSETQ. The repertoire was sequenced with immunoSEQ multiplex PCR; TCRdb's copy has only in-frame clones and lacks some. The sample contains over 75,000 clones, roughly 89% of which appear only once. This clone turned up a few times. This sample comprised peripheral blood, obtained on day 0 of AZD1222 vaccination. The clonotype comes from an adult in good health. The chain joins TRBV5-1 to TRBJ1-5, with TRBD1 as a possible D gene (5 bases). CDR3 DNA: TGCGCCAGCAGATTAGACAGCTCCAATCAGCCCCAGCATTTT. Translation gives CASRLDSSNQPQHF.